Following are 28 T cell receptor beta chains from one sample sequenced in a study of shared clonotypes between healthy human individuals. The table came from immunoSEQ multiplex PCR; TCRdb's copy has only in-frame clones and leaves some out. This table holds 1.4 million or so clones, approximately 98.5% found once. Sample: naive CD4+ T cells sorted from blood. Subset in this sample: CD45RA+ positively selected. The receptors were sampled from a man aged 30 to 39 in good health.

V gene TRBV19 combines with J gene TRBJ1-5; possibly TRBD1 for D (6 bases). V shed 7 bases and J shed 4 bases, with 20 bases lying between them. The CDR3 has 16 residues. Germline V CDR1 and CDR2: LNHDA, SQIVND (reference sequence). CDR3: CASTRGGQGPNQPQHF. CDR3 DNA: TGTGCCAGTACCAGGGGCGGTCAGGGGCCTAATCAGCCCCAGCATTTT.

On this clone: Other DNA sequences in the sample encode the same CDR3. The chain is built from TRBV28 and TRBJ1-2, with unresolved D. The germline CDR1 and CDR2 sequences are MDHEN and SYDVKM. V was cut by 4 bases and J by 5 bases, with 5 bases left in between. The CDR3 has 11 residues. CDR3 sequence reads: CASSSLYGYTF. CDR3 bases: TGTGCCAGCAGTTCACTGTATGGCTACACCTTC.

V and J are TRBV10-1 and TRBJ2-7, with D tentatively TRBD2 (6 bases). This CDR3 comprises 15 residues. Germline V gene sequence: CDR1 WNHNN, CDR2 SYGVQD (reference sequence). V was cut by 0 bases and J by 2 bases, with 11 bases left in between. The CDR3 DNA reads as TGCGCCAGCAGTGAGTCGGGTAGCGGCACCTACGAGCAGTACTTC. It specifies CASSESGSGTYEQYF.

The chain's CDR3 is CASSSDRAGDTQYF. The DNA of the CDR3 is TGTGCCAGCAGTTCGGACAGGGCGGGAGATACGCAGTATTTT. V gene TRBV28 combines with J gene TRBJ2-3, with 8 bases matching TRBD1. Trimming at V came to 4 bases and at J to 5 bases, leaving 5 bases not matched to a gene. In germline, CDR1 is MDHEN, CDR2 SYDVKM. This CDR3 is 14 amino acids long.

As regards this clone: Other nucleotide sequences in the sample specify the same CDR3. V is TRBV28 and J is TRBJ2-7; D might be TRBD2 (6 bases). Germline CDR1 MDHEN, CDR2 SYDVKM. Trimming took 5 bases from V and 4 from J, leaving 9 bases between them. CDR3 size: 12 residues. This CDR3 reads CASSLARYEQYF. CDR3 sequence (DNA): TGTGCCAGCAGTCTAGCGAGGTACGAGCAGTACTTC.

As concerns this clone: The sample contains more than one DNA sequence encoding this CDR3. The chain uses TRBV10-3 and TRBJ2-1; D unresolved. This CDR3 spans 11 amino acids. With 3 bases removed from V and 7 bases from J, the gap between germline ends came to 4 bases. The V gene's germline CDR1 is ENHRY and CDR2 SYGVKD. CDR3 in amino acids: CAISESNEQFF. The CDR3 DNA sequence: TGTGCCATCAGTGAATCGAATGAGCAGTTCTTC.

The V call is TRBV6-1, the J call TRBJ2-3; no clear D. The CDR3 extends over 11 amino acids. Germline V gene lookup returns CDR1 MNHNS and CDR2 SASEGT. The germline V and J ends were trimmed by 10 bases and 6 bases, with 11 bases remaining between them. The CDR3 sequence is CATTPKDTQYF. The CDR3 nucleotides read TGTGCCACTACGCCGAAGGATACGCAGTATTTT.

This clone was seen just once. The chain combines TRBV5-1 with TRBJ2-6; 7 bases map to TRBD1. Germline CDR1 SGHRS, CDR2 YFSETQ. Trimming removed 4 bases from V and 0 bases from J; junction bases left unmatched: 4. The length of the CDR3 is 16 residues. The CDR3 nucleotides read TGCGCCAGCAGCCCGACAGGGATCTCTGGGGCCAACGTCCTGACTTTC. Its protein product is CASSPTGISGANVLTF.

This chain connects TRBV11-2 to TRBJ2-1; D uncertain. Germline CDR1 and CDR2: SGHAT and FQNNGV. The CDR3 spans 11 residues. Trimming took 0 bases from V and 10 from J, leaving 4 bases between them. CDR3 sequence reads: CASSLEAEQFF. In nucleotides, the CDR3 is TGTGCCAGCAGCTTAGAAGCGGAGCAGTTCTTC.

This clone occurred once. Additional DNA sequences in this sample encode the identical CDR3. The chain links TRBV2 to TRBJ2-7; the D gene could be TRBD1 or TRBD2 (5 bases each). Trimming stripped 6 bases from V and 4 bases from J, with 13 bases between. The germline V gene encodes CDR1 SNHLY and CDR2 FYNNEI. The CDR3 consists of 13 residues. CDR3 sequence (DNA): TGTGCCAGCAGGGCTCGGGGACCGTACGAGCAGTACTTC. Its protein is CASRARGPYEQYF.

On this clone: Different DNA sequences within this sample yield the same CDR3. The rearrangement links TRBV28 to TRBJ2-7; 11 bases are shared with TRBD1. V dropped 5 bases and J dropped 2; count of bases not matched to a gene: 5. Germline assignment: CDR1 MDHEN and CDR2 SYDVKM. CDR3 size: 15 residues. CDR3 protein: CASSLPGQGAYEQYF. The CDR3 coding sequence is TGTGCCAGCAGTCTTCCGGGACAGGGGGCCTACGAGCAGTACTTC.

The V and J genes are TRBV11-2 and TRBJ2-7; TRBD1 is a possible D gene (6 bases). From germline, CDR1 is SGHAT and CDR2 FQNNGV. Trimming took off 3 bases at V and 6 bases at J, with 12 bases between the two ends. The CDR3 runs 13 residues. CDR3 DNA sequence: TGTGCCAGCAGCTTCTTACAGGGTAGCGAGCAGTACTTC. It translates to CASSFLQGSEQYF.

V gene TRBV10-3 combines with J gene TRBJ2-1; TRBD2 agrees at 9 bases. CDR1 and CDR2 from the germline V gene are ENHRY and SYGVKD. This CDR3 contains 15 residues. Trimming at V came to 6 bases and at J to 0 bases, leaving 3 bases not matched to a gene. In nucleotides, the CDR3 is TGTGCCATCAGGAATAGCGGGAGCTCCTACAATGAGCAGTTCTTC. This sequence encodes CAIRNSGSSYNEQFF.

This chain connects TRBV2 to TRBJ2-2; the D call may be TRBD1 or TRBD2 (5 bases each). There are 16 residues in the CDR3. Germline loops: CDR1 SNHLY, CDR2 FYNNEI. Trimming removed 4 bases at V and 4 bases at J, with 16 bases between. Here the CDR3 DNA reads TGTGCCAGCAGTGTATCGGCAGGGACGGCCACCGGGGAGCTGTTTTTT. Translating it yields CASSVSAGTATGELFF.

This chain's CDR3 is CASRGQGGADTQYF. The CDR3 DNA follows: TGTGCCAGCAGGGGACAGGGAGGGGCAGATACGCAGTATTTT. This sequence joins TRBV2 and TRBJ2-3; TRBD1 matches at 9 bases. V lost 6 bases, J lost 4 bases, and 5 bases stayed unmatched. CDR3 length: 14 residues. The germline gives CDR1 SNHLY, CDR2 FYNNEI.

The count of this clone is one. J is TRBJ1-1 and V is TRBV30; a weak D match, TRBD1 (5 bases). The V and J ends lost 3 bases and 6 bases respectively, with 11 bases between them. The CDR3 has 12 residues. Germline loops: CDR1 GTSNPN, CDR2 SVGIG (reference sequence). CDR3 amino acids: CAWRQGSAEAFF. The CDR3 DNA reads TGTGCCTGGAGGCAGGGATCGGCTGAAGCTTTCTTT.

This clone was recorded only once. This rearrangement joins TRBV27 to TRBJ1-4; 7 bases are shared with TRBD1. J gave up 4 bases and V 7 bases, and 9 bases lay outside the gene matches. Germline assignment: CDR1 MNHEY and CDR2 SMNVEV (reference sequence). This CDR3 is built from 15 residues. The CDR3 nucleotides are TGTGCCAGCACTTCACTCGGGACAGTTAATGAAAAACTGTTTTTT. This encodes CASTSLGTVNEKLFF.

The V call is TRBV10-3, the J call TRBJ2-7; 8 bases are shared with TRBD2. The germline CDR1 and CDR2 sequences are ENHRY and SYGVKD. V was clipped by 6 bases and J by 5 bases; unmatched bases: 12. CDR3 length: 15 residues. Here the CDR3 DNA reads TGTGCCATCAGAGAAGGACCGCTCGGGGGGGACGAGCAGTACTTC. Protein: CAIREGPLGGDEQYF.

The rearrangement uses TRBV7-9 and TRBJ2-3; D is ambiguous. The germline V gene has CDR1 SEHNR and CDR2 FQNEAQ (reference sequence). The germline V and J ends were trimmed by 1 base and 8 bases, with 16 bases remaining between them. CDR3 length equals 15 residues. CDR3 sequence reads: CASSLGQGTAPTQYF. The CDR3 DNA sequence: TGTGCCAGCAGCTTAGGGCAAGGAACCGCTCCTACGCAGTATTTT.

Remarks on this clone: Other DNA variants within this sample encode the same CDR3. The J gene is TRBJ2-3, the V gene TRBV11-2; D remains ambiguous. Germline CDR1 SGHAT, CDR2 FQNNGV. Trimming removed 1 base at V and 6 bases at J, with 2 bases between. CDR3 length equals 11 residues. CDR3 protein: CASSLGDTQYF. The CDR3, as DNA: TGTGCCAGCAGCTTAGGGGATACGCAGTATTTT.

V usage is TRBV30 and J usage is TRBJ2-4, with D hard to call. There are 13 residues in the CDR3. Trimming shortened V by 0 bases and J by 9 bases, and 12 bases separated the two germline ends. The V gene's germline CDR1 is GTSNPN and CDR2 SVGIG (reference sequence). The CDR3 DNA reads TGTGCCTGGAGTGTGCTTTCGGACGGCATTCAGTACTTC. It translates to CAWSVLSDGIQYF.

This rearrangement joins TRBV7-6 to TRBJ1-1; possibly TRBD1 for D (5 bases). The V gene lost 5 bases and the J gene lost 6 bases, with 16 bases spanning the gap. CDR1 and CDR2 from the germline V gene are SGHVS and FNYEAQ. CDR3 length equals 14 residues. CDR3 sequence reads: CASSLGTATSEAFF. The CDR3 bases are TGTGCCAGCAGCCTTGGGACGGCCACCTCTGAAGCTTTCTTT.

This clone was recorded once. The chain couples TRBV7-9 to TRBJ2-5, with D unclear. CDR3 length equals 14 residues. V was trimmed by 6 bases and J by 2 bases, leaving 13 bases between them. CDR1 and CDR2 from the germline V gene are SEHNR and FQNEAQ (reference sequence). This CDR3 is CASSSRSPQETQYF. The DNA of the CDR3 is TGTGCCAGCAGTTCCAGGTCCCCACAAGAGACCCAGTACTTC.

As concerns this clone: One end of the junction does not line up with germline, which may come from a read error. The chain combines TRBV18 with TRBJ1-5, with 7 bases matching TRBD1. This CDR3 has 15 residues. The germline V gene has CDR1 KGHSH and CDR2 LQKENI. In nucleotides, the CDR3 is TGTGCCAGCTCACGGGACAGCTTACTCAATCGGCCCCAGCATTTT. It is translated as CASSRDSLLNRPQHF.

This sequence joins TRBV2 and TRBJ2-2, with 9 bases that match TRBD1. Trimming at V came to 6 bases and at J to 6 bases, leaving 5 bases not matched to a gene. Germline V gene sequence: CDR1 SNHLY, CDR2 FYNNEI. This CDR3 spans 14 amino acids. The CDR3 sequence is CASSWTGDAGELFF. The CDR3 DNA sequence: TGTGCCAGCAGCTGGACAGGGGACGCCGGGGAGCTGTTTTTT.

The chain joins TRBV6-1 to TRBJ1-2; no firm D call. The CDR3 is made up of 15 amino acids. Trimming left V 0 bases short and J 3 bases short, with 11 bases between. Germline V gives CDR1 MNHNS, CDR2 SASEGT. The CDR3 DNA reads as TGTGCCAGCAGTGAAGCGCGGGTGCCATACTATGGCTACACCTTC. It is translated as CASSEARVPYYGYTF.

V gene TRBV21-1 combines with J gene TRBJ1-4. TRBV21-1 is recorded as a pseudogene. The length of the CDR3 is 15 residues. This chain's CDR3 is CASSKPLRQNEKLFF. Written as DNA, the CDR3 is TGTGCCAGCAGCAAACCCTTGAGGCAAAATGAAAAACTGTTTTTT.

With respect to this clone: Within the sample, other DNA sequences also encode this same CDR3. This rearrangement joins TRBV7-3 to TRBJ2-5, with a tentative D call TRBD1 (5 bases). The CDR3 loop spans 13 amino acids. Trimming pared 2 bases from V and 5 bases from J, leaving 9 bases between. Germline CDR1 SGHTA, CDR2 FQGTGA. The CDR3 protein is CASSLGQGETQYF. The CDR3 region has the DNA TGTGCCAGCAGCTTAGGGCAGGGCGAGACCCAGTACTTC.